The 2 T cell receptor beta chains in this list originate from one sample, sequenced in a study of T cell responses to AZD1222 COVID-19 vaccine. Libraries were prepared by immunoSEQ multiplex PCR; TCRdb keeps only in-frame clonotypes and omits some of them. The sample consists of approximately 150,000 clones, approximately 88% of them appearing once. Sequenced material: peripheral blood, taken on day 0 of AZD1222 vaccination. The receptors come from an adult in good health.

The chain links TRBV7-3 to TRBJ2-1; 10 positions match TRBD2. The germline V gene encodes CDR1 SGHTA and CDR2 FQGTGA. The CDR3 spans 15 residues. The V gene end was trimmed by 0 bases and the J gene end by 9 bases; junction bases not matched to a gene: 5. CDR3 nucleotides: TGTGCCAGCAGCTTAACGAGCGGGAGGGCAGTTGAGCAGTTCTTC. Its protein is CASSLTSGRAVEQFF. Variable domain in full (rest from reference TRBV7-3 and TRBJ2-1): GAGVSQTPSNKVTEKGKYVELRCDPISGHTALYWYRQSLGQGPEFLIYFQGTGAADDSGLPNDRFFAVRPEGSVSTLKIQRTERGDSAVYLCASSLTSGRAVEQFFGPGTRLTVL.

The chain is built from TRBV28 and TRBJ2-3, with 8 nucleotides matching TRBD2. Germline values: CDR1 MDHEN, CDR2 SYDVKM. The CDR3 has 17 residues. The V and J ends lost 4 bases and 3 bases, in that order; junction bases with no gene match: 12. The CDR3 is CASSSRTSSRPTDTQYF. CDR3 DNA: TGTGCCAGCAGTTCCCGGACTAGCTCAAGGCCGACAGATACGCAGTATTTT.